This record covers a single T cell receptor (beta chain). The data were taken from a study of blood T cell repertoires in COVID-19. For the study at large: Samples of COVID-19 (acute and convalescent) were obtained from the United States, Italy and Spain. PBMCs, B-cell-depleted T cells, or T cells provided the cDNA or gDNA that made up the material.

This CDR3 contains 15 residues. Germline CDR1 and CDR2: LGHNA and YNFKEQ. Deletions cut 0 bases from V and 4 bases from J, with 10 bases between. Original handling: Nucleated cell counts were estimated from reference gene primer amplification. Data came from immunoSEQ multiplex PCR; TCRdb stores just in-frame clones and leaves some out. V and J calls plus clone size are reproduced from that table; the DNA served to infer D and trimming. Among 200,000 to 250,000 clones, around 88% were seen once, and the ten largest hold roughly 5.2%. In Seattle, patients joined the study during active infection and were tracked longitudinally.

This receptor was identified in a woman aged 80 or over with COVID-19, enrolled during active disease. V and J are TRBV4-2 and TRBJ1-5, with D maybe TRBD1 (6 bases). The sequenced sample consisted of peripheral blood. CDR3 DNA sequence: TGTGCCAGCAGCCAAGAGTTAACAGGGAATCAGCCCCAGCATTTT. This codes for CASSQELTGNQPQHF.